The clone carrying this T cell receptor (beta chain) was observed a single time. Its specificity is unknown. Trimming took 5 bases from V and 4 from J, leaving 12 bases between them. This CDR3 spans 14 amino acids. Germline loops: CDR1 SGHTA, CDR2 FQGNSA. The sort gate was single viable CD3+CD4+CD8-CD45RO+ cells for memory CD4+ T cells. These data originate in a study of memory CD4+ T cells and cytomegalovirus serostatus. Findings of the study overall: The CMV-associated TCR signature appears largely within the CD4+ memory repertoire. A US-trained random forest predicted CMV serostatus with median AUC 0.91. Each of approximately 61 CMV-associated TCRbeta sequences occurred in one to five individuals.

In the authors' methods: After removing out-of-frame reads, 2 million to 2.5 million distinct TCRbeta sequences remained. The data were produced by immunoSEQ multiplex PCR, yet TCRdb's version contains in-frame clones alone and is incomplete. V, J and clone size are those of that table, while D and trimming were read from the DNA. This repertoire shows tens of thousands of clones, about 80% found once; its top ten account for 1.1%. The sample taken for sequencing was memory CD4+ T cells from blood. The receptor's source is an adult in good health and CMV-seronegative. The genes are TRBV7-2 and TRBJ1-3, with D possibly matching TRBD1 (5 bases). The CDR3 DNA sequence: TGTGCCAGCAGCGCCCTGGGGCCCGGAAACACCATATATTTT. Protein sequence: CASSALGPGNTIYF.